The next 19 T cell receptor beta chains were all read from a single sample in a study of shared clonotypes between healthy human individuals. Assay used: immunoSEQ multiplex PCR; TCRdb lists only in-frame clones, some missing. The table shows about 2 million clones, with approximately 95% occurring only once. Naivety among CD8 cells was defined by CD45RO negativity and positive CCR7 selection, thereby excluding terminally differentiated effector memory CD45RA+ cells. Material for sequencing was naive CD8+ T cells sorted from blood. The receptors here all came from a man aged 18 to 30 in good health.

This clone was counted only a few times. The CDR3 nucleotides are TGTGCCAGCAGTGCGGGGGGGAACACTGAAGCTTTCTTT. Translation gives CASSAGGNTEAFF. The rearrangement links TRBV25-1 to TRBJ1-1; maybe TRBD1 (5 bases). The germline V gene has CDR1 MGHDK and CDR2 SYGVNS. The CDR3 runs 13 residues. The V and J ends lost 4 bases and 1 base respectively, with 7 bases between them.

The chain joins TRBV29-1 to TRBJ2-1; 13 bases match TRBD2. The germline V gene encodes CDR1 SQVTM and CDR2 ANQGSEA. There are 15 residues in the CDR3. Losses at the gene ends were 5 bases for V and 3 bases for J; bases not matched to a gene: 4. CDR3 nucleotides: TGCAGCGTTAACGGACTAGCGGGGGTCTACAATGAGCAGTTCTTC. Translation gives CSVNGLAGVYNEQFF.

With respect to this clone: This same CDR3 is encoded by further DNA sequences in the sample. This sequence joins TRBV5-1 and TRBJ2-1; D is possibly TRBD2 (6 bases). This CDR3 has 15 residues. The ends were cut back, 0 bases at V and 4 bases at J, with 11 bases in the middle. CDR1 SGHRS and CDR2 YFSETQ come from the germline V gene. CDR3 residues: CASSLAVGSYNEQFF. The CDR3 coding sequence is TGCGCCAGCAGCTTGGCCGTCGGGAGTTACAATGAGCAGTTCTTC.

The rearrangement uses TRBV13 and TRBJ2-1; either TRBD1 or TRBD2 may supply D (5 bases each). Per germline, CDR1 PRHDT and CDR2 FYEKMQ (reference sequence). V lost 1 base to trimming and J lost 4 bases, with 11 bases between them. CDR3 length: 15 amino acids. In DNA, the CDR3 is TGTGCCAGCAGCTTAGAGTTGGGGGAGTACAATGAGCAGTTCTTC. Its translation is CASSLELGEYNEQFF.

The chain couples TRBV7-9 to TRBJ2-7; 9 bases line up with TRBD1. This CDR3 has 15 residues. Trimming removed 4 bases from V and 7 bases from J; junction bases left unmatched: 11. CDR1 and CDR2 from the germline V gene are SEHNR and FQNEAQ (reference sequence). The CDR3 nucleotides read TGTGCCAGCAGCTCTAACCGGGACAGGGTAGCTGAGCAGTACTTC. Translated: CASSSNRDRVAEQYF. The full variable domain, in which reference TRBV7-9 and TRBJ2-7 provide the parts outside the CDR3, is DTGVSQNPRHKITKRGQNVTFRCDPISEHNRLYWYRQTLGQGPEFLTYFQNEAQLEKSRLLSDRFSAERPKGSFSTLEIQRTEQGDSAMYLCASSSNRDRVAEQYFGPGTRLTVT.

V is TRBV7-9 and J is TRBJ1-1; D is unresolved. Germline-derived CDR1 and CDR2 are SEHNR and FQNEAQ (reference sequence). V lost 2 bases to trimming and J lost 5 bases, with 12 bases between them. This CDR3 comprises 14 residues. CDR3: CASSLSTGGTEAFF. CDR3 in DNA: TGTGCCAGCAGCTTATCGACGGGCGGGACTGAAGCTTTCTTT.

The V and J genes are TRBV11-3 and TRBJ2-5, with TRBD1 identical over 9 bases. Germline loops: CDR1 SGHNT, CDR2 YENEEA. The trim removed 1 base at V and 4 bases at J, leaving 10 bases unmatched. There are 17 residues in the CDR3. CDR3 in DNA: TGTGCCAGCAGCTTAGGAGGCGGACCGGGACAGGGAGAGACCCAGTACTTC. It translates to CASSLGGGPGQGETQYF.

This sequence joins TRBV27 and TRBJ1-1; weak D call: TRBD1 (6 bases). Trimming pared 3 bases from V and 4 bases from J, leaving 12 bases between. Germline V lookup: CDR1 MNHEY, CDR2 SMNVEV (reference sequence). The length of the CDR3 is 14 residues. Here the CDR3 DNA reads TGTGCCAGCAGTTTGGCCAAAGGGGGCACTGAAGCTTTCTTT. It codes for CASSLAKGGTEAFF.

On this clone itself: The same CDR3 can be traced to other DNA sequences in this sample. The chain is built from TRBV11-2 and TRBJ2-7, with a weak D call TRBD1 (6 bases). V lost 2 bases, J lost 2 bases, and 10 bases lay in between. Per germline, CDR1 SGHAT and CDR2 FQNNGV. The CDR3 sequence is 14 residues long. CDR3 region: CASSLLTGAYEQYF. The DNA of the CDR3 is TGTGCCAGCAGCTTATTGACAGGAGCCTACGAGCAGTACTTC.

V usage is TRBV29-1 and J usage is TRBJ2-3; no clear D gene. The CDR3 totals 15 residues. Germline loops: CDR1 SQVTM, CDR2 ANQGSEA. Trimming removed 0 bases from V and 3 bases from J, with 13 bases in between. The CDR3 loop is CSVEDLGYGTDTQYF. The CDR3 DNA sequence: TGCAGCGTTGAAGATCTAGGGTACGGGACAGATACGCAGTATTTT.

The chain uses TRBV25-1 and TRBJ2-3; D not certain. V lost 0 bases, J lost 5 bases, and 12 bases lay in between. This CDR3 is 15 amino acids long. Germline V gene sequence: CDR1 MGHDK, CDR2 SYGVNS. In DNA form, the CDR3 reads TGTGCCAGCAGTGAATACGGAATAGCCGGAGATACGCAGTATTTT. As protein: CASSEYGIAGDTQYF.

The rearrangement uses TRBV27 and TRBJ1-4; tentatively, D is TRBD1 (5 bases). This CDR3 spans 14 amino acids. The V end was cut by 5 bases, the J end by 8 bases, with 15 bases between. Germline CDR1 MNHEY, CDR2 SMNVEV (reference sequence). CDR3 bases: TGTGCCAGCAGTCCGCGCCAGGGCTACGAAAAACTGTTTTTT. This translates into CASSPRQGYEKLFF. The complete variable domain, with remaining parts taken from reference TRBV27 and TRBJ1-4, reads EAQVTQNPRYLITVTGKKLTVTCSQNMNHEYMSWYRQDPGLGLRQIYYSMNVEVTDKGDVPEGYKVSRKEKRNFPLILESPSPNQTSLYFCASSPRQGYEKLFFGSGTQLSVL.

The chain links TRBV6-5 to TRBJ2-7; 14 nucleotides line up with TRBD2. The CDR3 consists of 15 residues. The germline gives CDR1 MNHEY, CDR2 SVGAGI. V lost 6 bases to trimming and J lost 7 bases; unmatched junction nucleotides: 8. DNA for the CDR3: TGTGCCAGCAGCCGACTAGCGGGAGGGCCGCGAGAGCAGTACTTC. Translation: CASSRLAGGPREQYF.

V is TRBV27 and J is TRBJ2-2, with D possibly being TRBD2 (5 bases). Germline V gene lookup returns CDR1 MNHEY and CDR2 SMNVEV (reference sequence). The CDR3 is made up of 14 amino acids. V was clipped by 4 bases and J by 2 bases, with 8 bases between them. The CDR3 nucleotides are TGTGCCAGCAGTTACGGGATTAACACCGGGGAGCTGTTTTTT. Protein sequence: CASSYGINTGELFF.

Notes on this clone: Other nucleotide sequences from this sample produce the same CDR3. The chain joins TRBV7-9 to TRBJ1-2; weak D call: TRBD1 (6 bases). V shed 4 bases and J shed 8 bases, with 11 bases lying between them. Germline V gives CDR1 SEHNR, CDR2 FQNEAQ (reference sequence). The CDR3 has 12 residues. The CDR3 sequence: CASSSNRDGYTF. DNA for the CDR3: TGTGCCAGCAGCTCCAACAGGGACGGCTACACCTTC.

This chain connects TRBV6-1 to TRBJ2-7, with TRBD2 as a possible D gene (6 bases). V was clipped by 0 bases and J by 2 bases, with 11 bases between them. The CDR3 sequence is 15 residues long. Per germline, CDR1 MNHNS and CDR2 SASEGT. CDR3 residues: CASSEAAWGAYEQYF. DNA for the CDR3: TGTGCCAGCAGTGAAGCAGCTTGGGGGGCCTACGAGCAGTACTTC.

In regard to this clone: This sample also contains other DNA sequences that code for the same CDR3. The V and J genes are TRBV13 and TRBJ2-7, with 9 bases fitting TRBD1. The junction had 4 bases not matched to a gene; V was cut back by 5 bases and J by 2 bases. The CDR3 loop spans 14 amino acids. CDR1 PRHDT and CDR2 FYEKMQ come from the germline V gene (reference sequence). Here the CDR3 reads CASSPGQGTYEQYF. The CDR3 coding sequence is TGTGCCAGCAGCCCGGGACAGGGAACCTACGAGCAGTACTTC.

The chain has TRBV5-6 and TRBJ2-1; D gene unclear. The CDR3 is made up of 15 amino acids. The germline gives CDR1 SGHDT, CDR2 YYEEEE. Deletions cut 4 bases from V and 3 bases from J, with 14 bases between. In DNA form, the CDR3 reads TGTGCCAGCAGCGGTCTAAAGGTGGGCTACAATGAGCAGTTCTTC. Translation gives CASSGLKVGYNEQFF.

V and J are TRBV6-5 and TRBJ2-7, with 9 bases that match TRBD1. CDR1 and CDR2 (germline): MNHEY, SVGAGI. Trimming removed 6 bases from V and 3 bases from J; junction bases left unmatched: 6. The CDR3 is made up of 14 amino acids. The CDR3 coding sequence is TGTGCCAGCAGGGACAGGGGTCCCCACTACGAGCAGTACTTC. Its translation: CASRDRGPHYEQYF.